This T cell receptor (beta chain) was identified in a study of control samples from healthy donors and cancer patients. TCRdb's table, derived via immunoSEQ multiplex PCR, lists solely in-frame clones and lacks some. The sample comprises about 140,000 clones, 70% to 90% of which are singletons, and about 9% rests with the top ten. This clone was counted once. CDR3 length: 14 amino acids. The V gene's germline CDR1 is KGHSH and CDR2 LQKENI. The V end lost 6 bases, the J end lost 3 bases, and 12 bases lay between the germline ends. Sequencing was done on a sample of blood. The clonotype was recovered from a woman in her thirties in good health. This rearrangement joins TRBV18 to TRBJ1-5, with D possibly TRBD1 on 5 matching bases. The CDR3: CASSTQGNNQPQHF. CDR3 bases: TGTGCCAGCTCGACCCAGGGAAACAATCAGCCCCAGCATTTT.